This T cell receptor beta chain was sequenced in a study of Graves' ophthalmopathy and Graves' hyperthyroidism. About the study: At the time of initial diagnosis and before any treatment, peripheral blood was collected. The study, taken as a whole, reports: A 13-signature model separated ophthalmopathy from stable hyperthyroidism, reaching approximately 88% sensitivity and 80% to 83% specificity cross-validated.

The CDR3 is 15 amino acids. Germline V gene lookup returns CDR1 SGHTA and CDR2 FQGNSA. Trimming cost V 4 bases and J 3 bases; bases outside gene matches: 5. RNA transcripts were the source from which TCR beta CDR3 regions were amplified. RT-PCR with HTBI primers came first, then second-round multiplex PCR. Each CDR3 protein gets one entry after TCRdb re-called the multiplex PCR reads with MiXCR. This sample carries around 670,000 distinct CDR3 sequences, roughly two fifths of them seen once, and the ten largest clones take 40% to 45%. Moderate-to-severe activity, CAS ≥3, NOSPECS ≥4 and duration under 3 months were recorded for donors with ophthalmopathy. Out of about 9.6 ml of fresh peripheral blood, PBMCs were obtained. This clonotype showed up many times. Its antigen is as yet unknown.

The sequence was collected from an adult man with Graves' ophthalmopathy. This chain joins TRBV7-2 and TRBJ1-2; 10 nucleotides line up with TRBD1. The sequenced sample consisted of peripheral blood. For the CDR3, the DNA is TGTGCCAGCAGCTCGACAGGGGGCTCTGACTATGGCTACACCTTC. It codes for CASSSTGGSDYGYTF.